This T cell receptor beta chain was observed in a study of CD8 T cells in Susac syndrome. Study at large: Patients with Susac syndrome who were sequenced included roughly 6 with active disease and 8 or 9 in remission. When their blood was taken, the Susac syndrome patients had either not yet had any therapy, were taking corticosteroids, or were taking intravenous immunoglobulin alone.

All included Susac syndrome patients satisfied recently defined diagnostic criteria for definite or probable disease. The RNA, about 0.45 to 1 ug, was put through reverse transcription using random hexamers. TCRdb re-analysed the immunoSEQ multiplex PCR reads in MiXCR, keeping a single row per CDR3 protein. The sample records under 150,000 distinct CDR3 sequences, around 93% being singletons. Germline assignment: CDR1 SQVTM and CDR2 ANQGSEA. CDR3 size: 10 residues. V gave up 4 bases and J gave up 6 bases, with 6 bases separating them. This TCR came from a human donor with Susac syndrome. V usage is TRBV29-1 and J usage is TRBJ1-1; the D is unclear. Source material: CD4+ T cells from PBMCs. CDR3 region: CSVGGAEAFF. CDR3 in DNA: TGCAGCGTTGGTGGGGCTGAAGCTTTCTTT. Combining the CDR3 with reference TRBV29-1 and TRBJ1-1 gives the whole variable domain SAVISQKPSRDICQRGTSLTIQCQVDSQVTMMFWYRQQPGQSLTLIATANQGSEATYESGFVIDKFPISRPNLTFSTLTVSNMSPEDSSIYLCSVGGAEAFFGQGTRLTVV.